The rows below give T cell receptor beta chains drawn from one sample of a study of identical twins. TCRdb recomputed calls from the 5' RACE reads with MiXCR, one row per CDR3 protein. The data show some 600,000 distinct CDR3 sequences, 7.1% seen once. The sample was also linked to a second study, of yellow fever vaccine responses in identical twins.

The sample taken for sequencing was PBMCs. These receptors originate from a young woman in good health. The CDR3 runs from the conserved cysteine through the conserved F or W. The D gene is left open where the match is weak. Clone size is given for some rows only: seen once, a few or many times, or a class if the clone is expanded.

TRBV3-1	many	TRBJ1-1	-	CASSQKGSRFGTEAFF	TGTGCCAGCAGCCAAAAGGGAAGCAGGTTTGGCACTGAAGCTTTCTTT
TRBV5-1	-	TRBJ2-2	-	CASKLETSPGELFF	TGCGCCAGCAAGCTGGAGACTTCCCCCGGGGAGCTGTTTTTT
TRBV12-2	-	TRBJ1-5	-	CASRSGQGVPPVRNF	TGTGCAAGTCGCTCTGGACAGGGGGTACCCCCGGTTAGGAATTTT
TRBV5-1	few	TRBJ2-2	-	CASSPDLNTGELFF	TGCGCCAGCAGCCCTGATCTTAACACCGGGGAGCTGTTTTTT
TRBV5-1	many	TRBJ2-2	-	CASSFTPGTTGELFF	TGCGCCAGCAGCTTTACCCCCGGGACCACCGGGGAGCTGTTTTTT
TRBV10-3	-	TRBJ2-7	TRBD2	CAISENQSGGGGEQYF	TGTGCCATCAGTGAAAACCAAAGCGGGGGAGGAGGCGAGCAGTACTTC
TRBV7-9	few	TRBJ2-4	TRBD1	CASSLGTVNIQYF	TGTGCCAGCAGCCTCGGGACAGTAAACATTCAGTACTTC
TRBV6-1	few	TRBJ2-1	TRBD2	CASNQLAGGYNEQFF	TGTGCCAGCAACCAACTAGCGGGGGGGTACAATGAGCAGTTCTTC
TRBV20-1	few	TRBJ2-5	TRBD1	CSARRGTGGGVQETQYF	TGCAGTGCTAGACGCGGGACAGGTGGGGGAGTCCAAGAGACCCAGTACTTC
TRBV19	few	TRBJ2-1	TRBD2	CASSRTSGRHEQFF	TGTGCCAGTAGCCGGACTAGCGGGAGACATGAGCAGTTCTTC
TRBV9	few	TRBJ2-1	TRBD2	CASSVRLADSSYNEQFF	TGTGCCAGCAGCGTTAGACTAGCGGACTCCTCCTACAATGAGCAGTTCTTC
TRBV7-9	many	TRBJ2-2	-	CASSPIEGNTGELFF	TGTGCCAGCAGCCCAATCGAGGGGAACACCGGGGAGCTGTTTTTT
TRBV14	-	TRBJ2-1	TRBD1	CASSPYPGTGIRNEQFF	TGTGCCAGCAGCCCCTATCCCGGGACAGGGATAAGGAATGAGCAGTTCTTC
TRBV24-1	few	TRBJ2-7	TRBD1	CATSSIIDRGYGSYEQYF	TGTGCCACTTCCTCGATTATAGACAGGGGATACGGCTCCTACGAGCAGTACTTC
TRBV4-1	few	TRBJ2-1	-	CASSQYGYNEQFF	TGCGCCAGCAGCCAATATGGGTACAATGAGCAGTTCTTC
TRBV5-1	many	TRBJ2-1	-	CASIAGANEQFF	TGCGCCAGCATTGCGGGGGCGAATGAGCAGTTCTTC
TRBV7-3	many	TRBJ2-1	-	CASSYDRYNEQFF	TGTGCCAGCAGCTACGATAGGTACAATGAGCAGTTCTTC
TRBV5-1	-	TRBJ2-1	TRBD2	CASLADLIAVNEQFF	TGCGCCAGCCTAGCGGACCTGATAGCCGTCAATGAGCAGTTCTTC
TRBV7-9	many	TRBJ2-2	-	CASSLRGENTGELFF	TGTGCCAGCAGCTTACGAGGGGAGAACACCGGGGAGCTGTTTTTT
TRBV20-1	many	TRBJ2-7	-	CSARPRRGGGVSEQYF	TGCAGTGCCCGACCCAGGAGGGGAGGTGGGGTGAGCGAGCAGTACTTC
TRBV12-3/TRBV12-4	-	TRBJ2-3	TRBD2	CASSLATSGRARDTQYF	TGTGCCAGCAGTCTCGCGACTAGCGGGAGGGCCAGAGATACGCAGTATTTT
TRBV7-2	many	TRBJ2-1	-	CASSLVDRPTNNEQFF	TGTGCCAGCAGCTTAGTGGACAGACCCACCAACAATGAGCAGTTCTTC
TRBV4-2	-	TRBJ2-2	-	CASSQETSTPNTGELFF	TGTGCCAGCAGCCAAGAAACGTCCACTCCGAACACCGGGGAGCTGTTTTTT
TRBV29-1	-	TRBJ2-1	-	CSVEDGWRYNEQFF	TGCAGCGTTGAAGATGGCTGGCGGTACAATGAGCAGTTCTTC
TRBV11-2	few	TRBJ2-7	-	CASSTLYYEQYF	TGTGCCAGCAGCACCCTGTACTACGAGCAGTACTTC
TRBV7-8	few	TRBJ1-1	TRBD1	CASSLGDRVGTEAFF	TGTGCCAGCAGCTTAGGGGACAGGGTTGGCACTGAAGCTTTCTTT
TRBV12-3/TRBV12-4	-	TRBJ1-2	-	CASSLSNFLFGYTF	TGTGCCAGCAGTTTATCCAATTTTTTGTTTGGCTACACCTTC
TRBV9	few	TRBJ1-1	TRBD1	CASSVVQGASTEAFF	TGTGCCAGCAGCGTAGTTCAGGGGGCGAGCACTGAAGCTTTCTTT
TRBV10-3	-	TRBJ1-1	TRBD1	CAISTGVDTEAFF	TGTGCCATCAGTACAGGGGTGGACACTGAAGCTTTCTTT
TRBV12-3/TRBV12-4	-	TRBJ2-1	TRBD1	CASKLHGQGDNEQFF	TGTGCCAGCAAACTACACGGACAGGGAGACAATGAGCAGTTCTTC
TRBV27	-	TRBJ2-5	-	CASNFLGRGQQETQYF	TGTGCCAGTAACTTCCTCGGGCGGGGTCAACAAGAGACCCAGTACTTC
TRBV4-1	few	TRBJ1-6	-	CASSPLWRQKNSPLHF	TGCGCCAGCAGCCCCCTATGGAGACAGAAAAATTCACCCCTCCACTTT
TRBV27	few	TRBJ2-3	-	CASSLRRDRTGDTQYF	TGTGCCAGCAGTTTACGGCGGGATAGGACGGGAGATACGCAGTATTTT
TRBV7-8	many	TRBJ2-5	-	CASSLEAGLGTQYF	TGTGCCAGCAGCTTAGAAGCGGGTCTGGGGACCCAGTACTTC
TRBV20-1	-	TRBJ2-1	-	CSARASWGSSYNEQFF	TGCAGTGCTAGAGCGTCTTGGGGTAGCTCCTACAATGAGCAGTTCTTC
TRBV29-1	many	TRBJ2-3	-	CSVEDRARRKPDTQYF	TGCAGCGTTGAAGATAGGGCCAGAAGGAAACCAGATACGCAGTATTTT
TRBV23-1	-	TRBJ2-5	TRBD1	CASSPLYRRDRDQETQYF	TGCGCCAGCAGTCCCCTATACCGACGGGACAGGGACCAAGAGACCCAGTACTTC